The text below deals with one T cell receptor beta chain. The target antigen is unknown. TCRdb ran MiXCR on the 5' RACE reads and lists one entry per CDR3 protein. The repertoire holds some 730,000 distinct CDR3 sequences, with 18% as singletons. Trimming shortened V by 3 bases and J by 3 bases, and 8 bases separated the two germline ends. This CDR3 has 12 amino acids. Germline V CDR1 and CDR2: SQVTM, ANQGSEA. The data are from a study of identical twins. Notes on the study in general: Invariant T cells like MAIT and iNKT could partly confound the zero-insertion analyses.

The same sample was also used in a study of T cells expressing NK-cell markers. That study reports: Dominant NKG2C+ clonotypes were found to form about 1.0-7.5% of CD8+ T cells in 5 or 6 donors. Whether expanded NKG2C+ T cell clones were HCMV-specific remained unclear.

This chain links TRBV29-1 with TRBJ1-2; no firm D call. Specimen: PBMCs. This receptor was taken from a woman younger than 35 in good health. The CDR3 protein is CSVEGYYYGYTF. CDR3 DNA sequence: TGCAGCGTTGAGGGGTACTACTATGGCTACACCTTC.